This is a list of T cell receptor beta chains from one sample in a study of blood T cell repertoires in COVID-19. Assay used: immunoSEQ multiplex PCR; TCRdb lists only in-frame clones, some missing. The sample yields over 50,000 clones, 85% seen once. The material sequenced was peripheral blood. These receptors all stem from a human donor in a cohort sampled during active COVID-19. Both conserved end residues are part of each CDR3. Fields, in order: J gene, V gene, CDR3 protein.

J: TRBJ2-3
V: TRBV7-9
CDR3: CASSLISGSTDTQYF

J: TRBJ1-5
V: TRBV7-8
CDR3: CASGVGGGNQPQHF

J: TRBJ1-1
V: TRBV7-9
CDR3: CASSLTGNMNTEAFF

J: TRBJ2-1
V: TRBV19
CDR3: CASSGSSSGALNEQFF

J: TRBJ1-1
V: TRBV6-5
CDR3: CASRSGTAGNTEAFF

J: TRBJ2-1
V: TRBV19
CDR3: CASSIGVGRHNEQFF

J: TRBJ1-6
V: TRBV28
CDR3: CASTPRNNSPLHF

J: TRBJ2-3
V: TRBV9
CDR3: CASSPTSGSTDTQYF

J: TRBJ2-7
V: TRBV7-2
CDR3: CASTQVSYEQYF

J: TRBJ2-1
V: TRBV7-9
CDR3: CASTQIGREAVNEQFF

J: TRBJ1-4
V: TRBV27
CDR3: CASSPYRGGVNEKLFF

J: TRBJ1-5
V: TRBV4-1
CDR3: CASSQEPVSNQPQHF

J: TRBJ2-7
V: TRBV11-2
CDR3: CASSTGQSYEQYF

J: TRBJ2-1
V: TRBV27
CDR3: CASSFEGGSDYNEQFF

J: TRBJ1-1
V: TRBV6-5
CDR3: CASSYSETAQAEAFF

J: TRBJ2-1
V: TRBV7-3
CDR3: CASSGPGAYNEQFF

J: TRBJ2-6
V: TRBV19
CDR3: CASSKEDSGANVLTF

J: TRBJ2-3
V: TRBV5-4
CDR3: CASSGRTSWGTDTQYF

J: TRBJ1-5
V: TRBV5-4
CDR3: CASSLGGTGGNQPQHF

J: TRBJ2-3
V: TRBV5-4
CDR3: CASSPTGSTDTQYF

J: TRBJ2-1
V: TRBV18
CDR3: CASSPIRQGVGNEQFF

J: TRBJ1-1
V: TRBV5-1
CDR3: CASSLWDLNTEAFF

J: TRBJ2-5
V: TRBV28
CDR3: CASSSSGKYQETQYF

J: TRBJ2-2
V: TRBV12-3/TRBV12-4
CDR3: CASTARGVGELFF

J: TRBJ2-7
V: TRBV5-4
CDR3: CASSPPSGSTPDEQYF

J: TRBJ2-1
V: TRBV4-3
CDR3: CASSPGLADYNEQFF

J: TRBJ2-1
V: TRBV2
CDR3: CASSDSAGSYNEQFF

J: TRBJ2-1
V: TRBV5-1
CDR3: CASSLAGGTYNEQFF

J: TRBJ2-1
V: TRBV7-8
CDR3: CASSLAVGEQFF

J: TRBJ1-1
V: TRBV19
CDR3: CASTGMNTEAFF

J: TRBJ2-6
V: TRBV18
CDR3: CASSPPWGLVMGYGANVLTF

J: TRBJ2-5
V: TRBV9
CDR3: CASSPQGETQYF

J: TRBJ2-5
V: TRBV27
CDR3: CASTPLPPTGQETQYF

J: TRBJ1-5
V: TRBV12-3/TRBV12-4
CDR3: CASSSWEDQPQHF

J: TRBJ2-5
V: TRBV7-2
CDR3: CASSLGGTSQETQYF

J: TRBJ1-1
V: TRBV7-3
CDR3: CASSSGGGASEAFF

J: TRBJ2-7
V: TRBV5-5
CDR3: CASSLTGNSYEQYF

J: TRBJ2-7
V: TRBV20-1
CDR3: CSARVEGQQYF

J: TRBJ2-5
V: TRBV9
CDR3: CASSVAQGPSGETQYF

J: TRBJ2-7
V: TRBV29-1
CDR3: CSVGGSGNSYEQYF

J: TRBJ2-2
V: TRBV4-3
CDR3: CASSQESPAVINTGELFF

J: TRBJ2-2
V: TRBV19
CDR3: CASSPLADTGELFF

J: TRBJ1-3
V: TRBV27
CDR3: CASSSGQWDNTIYF

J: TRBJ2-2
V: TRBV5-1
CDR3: CASSLEGPGELFF

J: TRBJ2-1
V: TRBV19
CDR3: CASSRLTSGIGGSYNEQFF

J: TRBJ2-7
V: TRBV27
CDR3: CASSSGSGVGSYEQYF

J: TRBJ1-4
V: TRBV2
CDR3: CAATGGVTNEKLFF

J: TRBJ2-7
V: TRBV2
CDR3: CASSQGQGVTRYYF

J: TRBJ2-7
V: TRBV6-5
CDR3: CASRTRDRGPEQYF

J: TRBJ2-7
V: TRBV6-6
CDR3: CASRRLAGGYEQYF